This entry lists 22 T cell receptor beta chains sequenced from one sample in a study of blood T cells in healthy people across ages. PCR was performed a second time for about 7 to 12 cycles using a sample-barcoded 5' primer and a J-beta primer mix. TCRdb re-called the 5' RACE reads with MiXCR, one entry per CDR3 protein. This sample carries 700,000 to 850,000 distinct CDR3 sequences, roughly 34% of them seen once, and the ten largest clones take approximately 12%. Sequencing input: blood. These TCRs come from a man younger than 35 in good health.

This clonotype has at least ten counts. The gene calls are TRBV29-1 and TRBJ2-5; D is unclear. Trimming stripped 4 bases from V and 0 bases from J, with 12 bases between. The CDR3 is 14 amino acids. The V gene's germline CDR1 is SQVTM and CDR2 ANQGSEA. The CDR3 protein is CSVAPRLNQETQYF. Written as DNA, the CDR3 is TGCAGCGTTGCCCCTAGGCTGAACCAAGAGACCCAGTACTTC.

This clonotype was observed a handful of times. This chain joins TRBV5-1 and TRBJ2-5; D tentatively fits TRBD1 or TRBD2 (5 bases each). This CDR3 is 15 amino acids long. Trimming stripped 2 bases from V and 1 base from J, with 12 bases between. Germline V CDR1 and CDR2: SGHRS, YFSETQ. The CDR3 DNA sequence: TGCGCCAGCAGCTTCCTAGAGGGGATCCAAGAGACCCAGTACTTC. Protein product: CASSFLEGIQETQYF.

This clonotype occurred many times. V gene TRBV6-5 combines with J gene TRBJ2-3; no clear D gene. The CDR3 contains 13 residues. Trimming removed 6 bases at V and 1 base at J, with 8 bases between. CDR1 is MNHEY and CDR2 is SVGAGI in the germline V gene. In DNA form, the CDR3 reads TGTGCCAGCAGCTCCGAACGCACAGATACGCAGTATTTT. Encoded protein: CASSSERTDTQYF.

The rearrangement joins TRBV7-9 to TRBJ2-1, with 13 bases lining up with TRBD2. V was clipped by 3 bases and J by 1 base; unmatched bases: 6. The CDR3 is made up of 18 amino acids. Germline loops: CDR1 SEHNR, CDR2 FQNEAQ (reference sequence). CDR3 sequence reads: CASSFTRTSGGSYNEQFF. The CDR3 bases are TGTGCCAGCAGCTTCACCAGGACTAGCGGGGGATCCTACAATGAGCAGTTCTTC.

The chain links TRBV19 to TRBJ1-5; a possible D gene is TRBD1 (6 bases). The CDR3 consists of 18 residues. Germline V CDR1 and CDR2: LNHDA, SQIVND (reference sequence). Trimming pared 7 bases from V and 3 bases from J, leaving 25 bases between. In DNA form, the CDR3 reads TGTGCCAGTAACATTCGACAGGCGGGGGAGAGGATCAATCAGCCCCAGCATTTT. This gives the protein CASNIRQAGERINQPQHF.

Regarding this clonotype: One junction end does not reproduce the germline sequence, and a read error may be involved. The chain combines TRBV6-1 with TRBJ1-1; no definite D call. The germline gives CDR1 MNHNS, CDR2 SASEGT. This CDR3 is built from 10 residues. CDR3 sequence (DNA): TGTGCCAGCAAAAGGACTGGAGCTTTCTTT. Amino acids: CASKRTGAFF.

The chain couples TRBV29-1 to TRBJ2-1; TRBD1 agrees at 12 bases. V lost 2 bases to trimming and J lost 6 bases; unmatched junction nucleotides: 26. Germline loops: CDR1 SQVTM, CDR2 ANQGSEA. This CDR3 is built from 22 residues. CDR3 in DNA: TGCAGCGTTGAACATCCCCCGGGACAGGGGGCTCCTACAATGTTCGGTACCAATGAGCAGTTCTTC. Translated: CSVEHPPGQGAPTMFGTNEQFF.

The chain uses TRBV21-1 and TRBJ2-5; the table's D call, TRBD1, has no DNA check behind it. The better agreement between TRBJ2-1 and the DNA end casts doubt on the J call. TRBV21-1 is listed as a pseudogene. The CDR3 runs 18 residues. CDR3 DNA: TGTGCCAGCAGCAAAAAGGGCCATACAGGGGGAAACCAAGAGACCCAGTTCTTC. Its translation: CASSKKGHTGGNQETQFF.

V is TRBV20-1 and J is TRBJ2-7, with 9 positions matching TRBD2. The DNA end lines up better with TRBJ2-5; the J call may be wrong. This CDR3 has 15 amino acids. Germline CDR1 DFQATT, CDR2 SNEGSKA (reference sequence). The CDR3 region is CSARDMLAGMETQYF. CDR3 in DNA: TGCAGTGCTAGAGATATGCTAGCGGGGATGGAGACCCAGTACTTC.

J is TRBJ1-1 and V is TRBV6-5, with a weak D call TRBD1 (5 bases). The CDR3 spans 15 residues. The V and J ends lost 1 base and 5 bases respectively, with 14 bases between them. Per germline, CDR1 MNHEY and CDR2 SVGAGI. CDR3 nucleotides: TGTGCCAGCAGTTACTTCCCAGGGAGGTCGACTGAAGCTTTCTTT. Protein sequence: CASSYFPGRSTEAFF.

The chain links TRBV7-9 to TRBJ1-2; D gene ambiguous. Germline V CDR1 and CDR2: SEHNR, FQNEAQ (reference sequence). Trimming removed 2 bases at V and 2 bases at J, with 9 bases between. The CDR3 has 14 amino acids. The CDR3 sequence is CASSLSVSNYGYTF. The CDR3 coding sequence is TGTGCCAGCAGCTTATCCGTCAGCAACTATGGCTACACCTTC.

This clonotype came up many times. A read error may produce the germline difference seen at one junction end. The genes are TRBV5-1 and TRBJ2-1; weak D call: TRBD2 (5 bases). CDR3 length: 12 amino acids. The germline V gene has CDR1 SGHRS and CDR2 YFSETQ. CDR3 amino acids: CASRFSGNEQFF. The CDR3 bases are TGTGCCAGCAGATTCTCGGGGAACGAGCAGTTCTTC.

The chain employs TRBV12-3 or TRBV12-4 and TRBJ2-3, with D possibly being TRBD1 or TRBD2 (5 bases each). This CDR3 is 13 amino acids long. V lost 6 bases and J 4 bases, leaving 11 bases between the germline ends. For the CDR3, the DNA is TGTGCCAGCAGCGGGACGCGCGCAGATACGCAGTATTTT. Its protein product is CASSGTRADTQYF.

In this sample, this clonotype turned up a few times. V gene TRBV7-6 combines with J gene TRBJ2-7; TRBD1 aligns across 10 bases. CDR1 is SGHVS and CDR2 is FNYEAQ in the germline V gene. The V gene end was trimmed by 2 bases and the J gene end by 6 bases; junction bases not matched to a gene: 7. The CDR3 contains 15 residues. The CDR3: CASSLRDRGFSEQYF. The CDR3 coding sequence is TGTGCCAGCAGCTTACGGGACAGGGGTTTTTCCGAGCAGTACTTC.

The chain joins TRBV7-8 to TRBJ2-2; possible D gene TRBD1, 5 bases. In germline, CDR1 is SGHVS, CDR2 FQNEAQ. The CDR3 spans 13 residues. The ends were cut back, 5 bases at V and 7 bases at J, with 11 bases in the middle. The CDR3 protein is CASSQGVRGELFF. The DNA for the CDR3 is TGTGCCAGCAGCCAAGGGGTTCGCGGGGAGCTGTTTTTT.

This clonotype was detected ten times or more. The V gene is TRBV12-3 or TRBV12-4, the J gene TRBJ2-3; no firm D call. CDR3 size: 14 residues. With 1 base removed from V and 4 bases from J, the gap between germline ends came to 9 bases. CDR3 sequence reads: CASSLVRRADTQYF. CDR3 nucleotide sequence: TGTGCCAGCAGTTTAGTGCGAAGGGCAGATACGCAGTATTTT.

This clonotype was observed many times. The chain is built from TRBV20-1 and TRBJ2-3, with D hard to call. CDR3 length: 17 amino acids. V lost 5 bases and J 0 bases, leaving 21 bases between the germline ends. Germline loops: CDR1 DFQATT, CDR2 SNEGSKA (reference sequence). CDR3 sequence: CSARLDKFHGSTDTQYF. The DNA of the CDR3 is TGCAGTGCTCGCTTAGATAAATTTCACGGCAGCACAGATACGCAGTATTTT.

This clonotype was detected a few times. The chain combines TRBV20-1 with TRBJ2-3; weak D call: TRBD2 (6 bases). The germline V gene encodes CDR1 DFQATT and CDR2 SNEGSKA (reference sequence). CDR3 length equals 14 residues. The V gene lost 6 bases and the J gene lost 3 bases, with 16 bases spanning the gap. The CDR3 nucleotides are TGCAGTGCCCCTAAGGCAGGGAGGACAGATACGCAGTATTTT. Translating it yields CSAPKAGRTDTQYF.

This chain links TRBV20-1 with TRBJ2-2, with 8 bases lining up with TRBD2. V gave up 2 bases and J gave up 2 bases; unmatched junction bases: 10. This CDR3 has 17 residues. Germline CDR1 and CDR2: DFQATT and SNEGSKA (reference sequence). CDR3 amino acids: CSARILRLAGNTGELFF. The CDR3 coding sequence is TGCAGTGCTAGAATTCTTCGGCTAGCGGGTAACACCGGGGAGCTGTTTTTT.

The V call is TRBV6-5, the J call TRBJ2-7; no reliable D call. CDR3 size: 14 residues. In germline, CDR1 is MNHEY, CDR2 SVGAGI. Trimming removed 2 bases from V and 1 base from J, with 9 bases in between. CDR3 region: CASSYRVGSYEQYF. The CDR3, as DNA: TGTGCCAGCAGTTACCGAGTCGGATCCTACGAGCAGTACTTC.

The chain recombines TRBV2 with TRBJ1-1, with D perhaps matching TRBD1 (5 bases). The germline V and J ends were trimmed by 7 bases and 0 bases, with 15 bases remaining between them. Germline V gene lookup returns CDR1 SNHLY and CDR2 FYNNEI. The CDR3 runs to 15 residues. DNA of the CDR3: TGTGCCAGCACCCTTCGGCAGGGAATGAACACTGAAGCTTTCTTT. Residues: CASTLRQGMNTEAFF. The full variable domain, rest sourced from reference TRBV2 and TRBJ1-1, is EPEVTQTPSHQVTQMGQEVILRCVPISNHLYFYWYRQILGQKVEFLVSFYNNEISEKSEIFDDQFSVERPDGSNFTLKIRSTKLEDSAMYFCASTLRQGMNTEAFFGQGTRLTVV.

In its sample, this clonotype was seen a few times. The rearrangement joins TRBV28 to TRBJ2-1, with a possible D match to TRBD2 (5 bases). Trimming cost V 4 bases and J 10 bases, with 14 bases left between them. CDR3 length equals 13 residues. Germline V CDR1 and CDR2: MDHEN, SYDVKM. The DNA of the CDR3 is TGTGCCAGCAGTTCGCCCCTCGGGGAGGAGCAGTTCTTC. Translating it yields CASSSPLGEEQFF.